Below are 8 T cell receptor beta chains sequenced from a single sample in a study of blood T cell repertoires in COVID-19. Using immunoSEQ multiplex PCR, the repertoire was profiled, and TCRdb retains in-frame clones only, with some absent. The repertoire includes 150,000 to 200,000 clones, about nine tenths of them detected once, and 1.5% to 2% sits in the top ten. Sequenced input: peripheral blood. The receptors shown here come from a man aged 18 to 29 who had recovered from COVID-19.

This rearrangement joins TRBV5-6 to TRBJ2-3; no definite D call. CDR1 SGHDT and CDR2 YYEEEE come from the germline V gene. Trimming pared 0 bases from V and 3 bases from J, leaving 11 bases between. There are 15 residues in the CDR3. The CDR3, as DNA: TGTGCCAGCAGCTTGGAAGCCCTGTTTACAGATACGCAGTATTTT. Residues: CASSLEALFTDTQYF.

The J gene is TRBJ1-4, the V gene TRBV6-5; D remains unclear. CDR3 length equals 14 residues. The germline V gene encodes CDR1 MNHEY and CDR2 SVGAGI. V gave up 4 bases and J gave up 0 bases, with 6 bases separating them. The CDR3 spells CASSSTATNEKLFF. CDR3 sequence (DNA): TGTGCCAGCAGTTCCACAGCAACTAATGAAAAACTGTTTTTT.

This rearrangement joins TRBV6-2 or TRBV6-3 to TRBJ1-3, with 7 bases matching TRBD1. The CDR3 has 16 amino acids. Per germline, CDR1 MNHEY and CDR2 SVGEGT. The ends lost 4 bases at V and 0 bases at J; junction bases unmatched: 6. Written as DNA, the CDR3 is TGTGCCAGCAGTTGGGGGACAGCCACCTCTGGAAACACCATATATTTT. As protein: CASSWGTATSGNTIYF.

The V gene is TRBV7-8, the J gene TRBJ1-1; TRBD1 matches 7 bases. This CDR3 region has 17 residues. V gave up 2 bases and J gave up 11 bases; unmatched junction bases: 20. Germline V CDR1 and CDR2: SGHVS, FQNEAQ. In DNA form, the CDR3 reads TGTGCCAGCAGCTTACGAGTAGGGGGCTCCGTGAACAGTGGTGCTTTCTTT. Amino acids: CASSLRVGGSVNSGAFF.

The chain is built from TRBV19 and TRBJ2-7, with TRBD2 as a possible D gene (5 bases). The germline CDR1 and CDR2 sequences are LNHDA and SQIVND (reference sequence). Trimming removed 4 bases from V and 7 bases from J, with 8 bases in between. CDR3 length: 11 residues. The CDR3 protein is CASSTGLEQYF. CDR3 DNA: TGTGCCAGTAGTACCGGACTTGAGCAGTACTTC.

Only one count was recorded for this clone. This chain connects TRBV5-4 to TRBJ2-7; D remains ambiguous. The length of the CDR3 is 13 residues. Germline V gene data show CDR1 as SGHNT and CDR2 as YYREEE (reference sequence). V shed 1 base and J shed 1 base, with 6 bases lying between them. The CDR3 bases are TGTGCCAGCAGCTTGACAGCTTCCTACGAGCAGTACTTC. Its translation is CASSLTASYEQYF.

This chain links TRBV24-1 with TRBJ2-7, with 9 bases fitting TRBD1. The V gene's germline CDR1 is KGHDR and CDR2 SFDVKD. Losses at the gene ends were 5 bases for V and 6 bases for J; bases not matched to a gene: 7. The CDR3 totals 14 residues. The CDR3 DNA sequence: TGTGCCACCAGTGTAGGTGGGACAGGGAGCGAGCAGTACTTC. It specifies CATSVGGTGSEQYF.

This sequence joins TRBV5-1 and TRBJ2-2; the D gene is possibly TRBD2 (5 bases). Trimming pared 4 bases from V and 5 bases from J, leaving 15 bases between. This CDR3 region has 15 residues. Germline loops: CDR1 SGHRS, CDR2 YFSETQ. CDR3 region: CASSPGSSKTGELFF. The CDR3 DNA follows: TGCGCCAGCAGCCCTGGGAGTAGCAAGACCGGGGAGCTGTTTTTT.